This TCR beta chain was identified in a study of blood T cell repertoires in COVID-19. As for the study in general: Samples of COVID-19 (acute and convalescent) were obtained from the United States, Italy and Spain. Sample material is recorded as cDNA or gDNA derived from T cells, B-cell-depleted T cells, or PBMCs.

Produced via immunoSEQ multiplex PCR; TCRdb's table is partial and in-frame only. This repertoire shows roughly 80,000 clones, more than 65% found once; its top ten account for about 12%. The sequencing input was peripheral blood. The receptor comes from a man aged 80 or over with acute or convalescent COVID-19.

CDR3 sequence (DNA): TGTGCCAGCCGCGGACAGGAGGAGACCCAGTACTTC. Residues: CASRGQEETQYF. This chain uses TRBV7-9 with TRBJ2-5, with TRBD1 matching 7 bases. Germline loops: CDR1 SEHNR, CDR2 FQNEAQ (reference sequence). The trim removed 8 bases at V and 5 bases at J, leaving 5 bases unmatched. This CDR3 contains 12 residues.